This T cell receptor (beta chain) originates from a study of blood T cells in healthy people across ages. Study-level information: In model experiments, template switching was able to capture about one barcoded beta molecule for every two T cells that were present.

It was with a sample-barcoded 5' primer and a J-beta primer mix that a second PCR of roughly 7 to 12 cycles was run. TCRdb itself ran the 5' RACE reads through MiXCR, one entry per CDR3 protein. The sample yields roughly 1.7 million distinct CDR3 sequences, around 35% seen once. The sample holds many counts of this clonotype. Donors each provided 8 to 10 milliliters of peripheral blood. V dropped 5 bases and J dropped 6 bases, with 10 bases sitting between them. CDR1 SEHNR and CDR2 FQNEAQ come from the germline V gene (reference sequence). The CDR3 length is 12 residues. This TCR derives from a woman aged 25 to 45 in good health. This chain links TRBV7-9 with TRBJ1-1; D perhaps matches TRBD1 (5 bases). Sequenced: blood. Here the CDR3 reads CASSLGTAEAFF. CDR3 bases: TGTGCCAGCAGCCTCGGGACGGCTGAAGCTTTCTTT.